This T cell receptor beta chain came from a study of cytomegalovirus exposure and HLA in healthy donors listed by TCRdb under 2017. As for the study more broadly: An earlier analysis of about 560 of the donors reported approximately 300 Gb of sequence data and 117 million unique TCR beta sequences obtained from roughly 170 million T cells. About 320 gigabases of sequencing data and 70 million to 100 million unique TCR sequences were included in an early release covering several hundred HLA-typed donors. The genetic ancestry cluster associated with self-reported Caucasian donors included 81% of the roughly 360 genotyped donors. The study aimed to test whether cataloging public T cell receptors could reveal signatures of past pathogen exposure. The study profiled the T cell repertoires of hundreds of subjects by immunosequencing and related them to cytomegalovirus serostatus. Besides the first cohort of 550 to 750 subjects, a separate validation cohort made up of some 110 different subjects was used. To predict cytomegalovirus infection status, the study brought together high-throughput TCR immunosequencing, statistical association of individual TCRs with disease status, and machine learning. A later analysis re-examined previously published TCR beta repertoires from more than 550 donors and added high-resolution HLA genotyping to investigate patterns of TCR occurrence. The later analysis used no new phenotypic data to find candidate immune exposures, relying instead on TCR beta sequences and their occurrence across donors. An earlier analysis of roughly 580 of the donors used high-throughput TCR beta sequencing to judge whether each TCR beta V gene segment behaved as functional or pseudogenic. Donor age, sex, ethnicity and CMV serostatus were compiled alongside the repertoire data. Genome-wide SNP genotypes for about three fifths of the roughly 670 donors were used in a later genetic analysis, which treated that subset as a discovery cohort. All discovery cohort repertoires had been generated using a single sequencing platform. HLA typing included class I and class II loci at four-digit resolution. Typing coverage varied by locus: 629-630 donors for A, B, C, DRB1 and DQB1; some 520 for DQA1; more than 600 for DPA1; some 470 for DPB1. About 5 DR-DQ haplotypes were handled as single units for association and clustering, since linkage in the cohort was strong. Among 300 to 450 genotyped donors of the cohort, an average of approximately 250,000 unique TCR beta nucleotide sequences were sequenced per donor, around 20% of them non-productive.

In regard to this clone: Its antigen target is currently unknown. Base-call qualities are not available, and no considerably larger clone is one nucleotide away.

CDR1 and CDR2 were assigned from the germline V gene as LGHNA and YSLEER. Its CDR3 holds 15 amino acids, cysteine through phenylalanine. The entry retains the CDR3 DNA only, 45 bases that are in frame from base 1. V loses 2 bases at its end and J loses 2 bases; junction bases beyond the gene matches: 3. In total, roughly 710 healthy bone marrow donors made up the cohort. Cohort members were all nominally healthy when sampled, although unrecorded immune exposures were likely present. The donor tested CMV seronegative, placing the donor among the 350 or so seronegative members of the cohort. Each donor provided a peripheral blood sample, and peripheral blood mononuclear cells were used for TCR beta sequencing. The Qiagen DNeasy Blood Extraction Kit was used to extract genomic DNA from the blood cell samples. The research as a whole found: Sequencing depth was assumed to be roughly uniform across donors in the presence/absence analyses, though that assumption may not hold. V-gene and J-gene trimming of TCR beta chains was associated with a missense DCLRE1C variant in a later genetic analysis, and the association was replicated in an independent cohort. Some 16 rarely observed V segments, including chromosome 9 orphons, were excluded from the earlier analysis of just under 600 of the donors because counts were too low. In the study, some 160 TCR beta chains were listed as associated with cytomegalovirus. It was suggested by the authors that the approach could potentially be generalized to other disease states and immunological phenotypes. Three of the identified cytomegalovirus-associated TCR beta chains were confirmed in vitro to be specific for cytomegalovirus antigens. Specific HLA alleles were associated with 15,000 to 20,000 TCR beta sequences at a false discovery rate of 0.05 in a later analysis. Most CMV-associated TCR beta chains appeared to be HLA-restricted in a later analysis, and the HLA associations seemed to be driven largely by CMV exposure. According to a later analysis, TCR association rates differed among HLA loci, with DRB1 alleles showing the most associated TCRs and HLA-C alleles showing the fewest. Broadly in line with IMGT annotations, most TCR beta V segments showed up in productive rearrangements about 87% or about 30% of the time in an earlier analysis of under 700 of the donors. In a later analysis, HLA-associated TCR beta chains were found to be more clonally expanded and to have lower generation probabilities than equally common non-associated chains. Across donors, most TCR sequences were observed very rarely, whereas some public TCRs were present in many individuals. Because the 87-base-pair reads could not distinguish some IMGT-functional V segments, including TRBV6-2 and TRBV6-3, those segments were excluded. HLA typing was unavailable for some donors at each locus, so association tests used only the typed subset. The cohort was sequenced for TCR beta chains only, and without alpha or paired-chain data the features that could be detected were limited. In a later analysis, several top co-occurrence clusters were reported to appear linked to parvovirus B19, influenza, CMV and Epstein-Barr virus. When HLA alleles, especially DR and DQ, strongly co-occurred, attributing TCR associations to individual alleles was difficult. A group of highly shared sequence variants was considered likely to be a technical artifact of the sequencing pipeline. A further reported finding was that TCR beta sequences accurately predicted the HLA-A and HLA-B alleles for most subjects in the first cohort. CMV serostatus was the only immune exposure information available for the cohort. Correlated functional status among segregating V segments might be attributable to linkage disequilibrium, but an unknown experimental factor could not be ruled out. Compared with the roughly 700-donor mean, donors in an Asian-associated ancestry cluster had fewer N-insertions in productive TCRs, according to a later genetic analysis. Cytomegalovirus status was reported to be diagnosed by the classifier with high specificity and sensitivity in both the original and validation cohorts.

The protocol used for the library was the immunoSEQ multiplex PCR assay. For the multiplex PCR, a mixture combining 60 forward primers for TCR Vbeta segments and 13 reverse primers for TCR Jbeta segments was used. A multiplex PCR assay on genomic DNA amplified the CDR3 region of rearranged TCR beta genes. On the Illumina HiSeq System, the amplified TCR beta libraries were sequenced as 87-base-pair reads. The published analysis was carried out like this. A later analysis tallied 75 million to 95 million unique TCR beta chains across the 700 or so repertoires, and approximately 11 million of those chains were shared by two or more donors. A nearest-neighbor algorithm error-corrected the raw reads and collapsed the reads into unique sequences, merging closely related sequences to remove PCR and sequencing errors. Alignment of CDR3 sequences to IMGT reference sequences was used to assign V, D and J gene segments. For a sequence to be retained, a match of at least six nucleotides to both a V gene segment and a J gene segment was required. Rearrangements were called productive when the CDR3 lacked stop codons and stayed in frame with V and J; all others were non-productive. Following IMGT convention, CDR3 was defined as the stretch from the second conserved V-encoded cysteine up to the conserved J-encoded phenylalanine. The earlier analysis of 550 to 650 of the donors excluded any sequence lacking an unambiguous match to a single V gene segment. In an earlier analysis of several hundred of the donors, V segments were called functional above 56.7% productive rearrangements and were called segregating when the between-donor standard deviation exceeded 5%. A statistical classification framework was developed to diagnose cytomegalovirus status using the catalog of TCR beta chain sequences. In a later analysis, TCR nucleotide sequences were compared against IMGT/GENE-DB human TR gene sequences so that V and J genes could be assigned. A later analysis assigned CDR3 sequences and most-parsimonious VDJ recombination scenarios with the TCRdist pipeline. In a later analysis, each TCR beta chain was defined by its CDR3 amino acid sequence together with its V-gene family, and reads without a unique V-gene family were excluded. A later analysis removed several hundred highly shared, low-generation-probability nucleotide sequences to deal with suspected cross-contamination and a sequencing artifact. A later analysis calculated a clonal expansion index for each public chain from normalized within-repertoire ranks of inferred template counts. In a later analysis, generation probabilities were computed with a VDJ recombination model fitted to out-of-frame rearrangements, and the resulting probabilities were checked against IGoR. Hypergeometric tests were used in a later analysis to score TCR-TCR, TCR-HLA and TCR-CMV co-occurrence, with a repertoire-size bias correction applied to the TCR pairs. A later analysis estimated false discovery rates by permuting HLA or CMV assignments 20 times. In a later analysis, co-occurring TCRs were grouped with DBSCAN, and TCRdist sequence similarity was added when clustering was performed within HLA-allele-positive subsets. For co-occurrence clustering, repertoires with fewer than 30,000 or more than 120,000 public chains were excluded, along with five repertoires with anomalous nucleotide sharing. The clones in this table, taken by TCRdb from immuneACCESS, are in-frame only. Not every clone is retained; where verified, under half of the shortfall comes from an unresolved V gene, and the cause of the rest is unknown. Clone size and V and J calls were adopted from that table, with D and trimming inferred from the DNA. The sample yields 100,000 to 150,000 clones; roughly four fifths were counted once. Approximately 1.2% of the sample is taken by the ten largest.

The sequence derives from a boy aged 5-17 years in good health and CMV-seronegative. The sequenced sample consisted of PBMCs. In this chain, TRBV4-3 is recombined with TRBJ2-7; 10 of the junction bases match TRBD1. The CDR3: CASSQSTGGPYEQYF. The nucleotides read TGCGCCAGCAGCCAATCGACAGGGGGCCCCTACGAGCAGTACTTC.